This T cell receptor beta chain was sequenced during a study of T-cell reconstitution after alpha-beta-depleted transplantation in children. Many counts were recorded for this clonotype. The ends were cut back, 3 bases at V and 2 bases at J, with 8 bases in the middle. The CDR3 covers 12 residues. Germline loops: CDR1 SQVTM, CDR2 ANQGSEA. Molecular barcoding with unique molecular identifiers was used for the TCRbeta library. MiXCR was run by TCRdb on the PCR reads, yielding one entry per CDR3 protein. Here the sample spans under 140,000 distinct CDR3 sequences, 10% to 13% being singletons. This receptor was identified in a human donor who donated a stem cell graft to a child with acute lymphoblastic leukemia. The source material was PBMCs from the stem cell graft donor, sampled from the stem cell graft. The V call is TRBV29-1, the J call TRBJ2-7; D is uncertain. The CDR3 coding sequence is TGCAGCGTTGATGGCGGTACCTACGAGCAGTACTTC. Protein sequence: CSVDGGTYEQYF.